In its sample, the clone carrying this T cell receptor beta chain was seen many times. Its specificity is unknown. TCRdb called the reads again in MiXCR, with one record for every CDR3 protein. The sample consists of a few hundred thousand distinct CDR3 sequences, 9.1% of them appearing once. This record comes from a study of T cell repertoires in cytomegalovirus infection. Study-level background: CMV infection and matching HLA type were both indicated by public TCR beta signatures. Overall study results and limits: CMV-specific HLA-C-restricted TCR beta clonotypes dominated the ex vivo response. Pooled public TCR beta family frequency picked out CMV carriers with the relevant HLA.

From germline, CDR1 is SEHNR and CDR2 FQNEAQ (reference sequence). This CDR3 comprises 17 residues. Trimming removed 3 bases from V and 1 base from J; junction bases left unmatched: 9. Input material: PBMCs. The J gene is TRBJ1-1, the V gene TRBV7-9, with TRBD1 matching over 9 bases. This receptor was obtained from a human donor in good health (CMV status not recorded). Some clones in this sample may be carry-over from other donors' samples. CDR3 DNA sequence: TGTGCCAGCAGCTTCACAGGGGGCGGAAGGACGAACACTGAAGCTTTCTTT. Translating gives CASSFTGGGRTNTEAFF.